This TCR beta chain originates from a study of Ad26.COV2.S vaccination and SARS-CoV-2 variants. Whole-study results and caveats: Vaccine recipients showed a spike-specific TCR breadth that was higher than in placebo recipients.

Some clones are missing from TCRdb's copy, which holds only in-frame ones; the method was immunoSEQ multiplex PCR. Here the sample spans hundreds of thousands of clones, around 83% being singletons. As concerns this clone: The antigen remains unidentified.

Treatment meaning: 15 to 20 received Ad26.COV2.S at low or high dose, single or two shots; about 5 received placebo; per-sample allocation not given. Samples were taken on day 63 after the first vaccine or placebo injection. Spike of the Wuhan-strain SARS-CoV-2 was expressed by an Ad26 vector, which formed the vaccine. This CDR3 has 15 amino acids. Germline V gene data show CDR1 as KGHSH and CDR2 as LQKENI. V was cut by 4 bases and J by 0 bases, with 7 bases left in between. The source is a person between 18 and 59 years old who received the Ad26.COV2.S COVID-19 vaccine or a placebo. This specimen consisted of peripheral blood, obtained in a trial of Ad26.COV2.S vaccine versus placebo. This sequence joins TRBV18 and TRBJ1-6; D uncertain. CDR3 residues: CASSRTDSYNSPLHF. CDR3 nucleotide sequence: TGTGCCAGCTCACGTACAGACTCCTATAATTCACCCCTCCACTTT.